This T cell receptor beta chain is from a study of blood T cell repertoires in COVID-19 (dated by TCRdb to about 2020). Looking at the study overall: Collaborator samples came from the United States, Italy and Spain and covered acute and convalescent phases of COVID-19. The material from the prospective study consisted of cDNA or gDNA derived from T cells, B-cell-depleted T cells, or PBMCs. The dataset comprised deeply sampled blood TCRbeta repertoires from subjects exposed to, actively infected with, or recovered from COVID-19. A freely available public database, intended as a resource for researchers studying the immune response to SARS-CoV-2, is where the repertoires were released. Samples were obtained from the ongoing ImmuneRACE study (first 160 participants) and from 1,000 to 1,500 subjects provided by 6 global collaborators. A de-identified subject ID, COVID-19 status, age in years and sex were almost always included in the sample metadata. Where HLA class I and class II types were available, the types were taken from metadata supplied by the sample provider, not from assay-based typing. Summary of the overall study and its limitations: How much clinical and demographic metadata was included differed by source and by participant, and the metadata was provided uncurated.

On this clone itself: There is no known antigen for this receptor. No per-base quality is available; no much larger clone lies one base away.

TCRbeta CDR3 regions were amplified from genomic DNA using the immunoSEQ Assay, a bias-controlled multiplex PCR. The study's processing was this. Nucleated cell counts per sample were estimated from amplification of reference gene primers within the assay. To quantify the absolute abundance of each unique TCRbeta CDR3 rearrangement, sequence reads were collapsed and filtered. For each sample, productive Simpson clonality was calculated as the square root of Simpson's diversity index over productive rearrangements. Not all clones reach the TCRdb copy of this immuneACCESS table, which keeps in-frame sequences only. Checked studies attribute under half of the gap to unresolved V genes and leave the rest unexplained. V, J and clone size are those of that table, while D and trimming were read from the DNA. The table for this sample lists about 120,000 clones; around four fifths of them were counted only once. Together, the top ten hold more than 5% of the sample.

From the cysteine through the phenylalanine, the CDR3 covers 15 amino acids. The entry retains the CDR3 DNA only, 45 bases that are in frame from base 1. The germline V gene supplies CDR1 SNHLY and CDR2 FYNNEI. Trimming accounts for 6 bases at V and 1 base at J, while the number of junction bases matched to no gene is 5. Collaborating institutions collected whole blood in K2EDTA tubes following their own protocols. For TCRbeta analysis, collaborators shipped samples as frozen whole blood, isolated PBMCs, or DNA extracted from either of those sample types. Sequenced sample: peripheral blood. The V gene is TRBV2 and the J gene is TRBJ1-1; 10 bases in between match TRBD1. This TCR derives from a man aged 60 to 75 with acute or convalescent COVID-19. Read as DNA, the sequence is TGTGCCAGCAGGGACAGGGGGATTAGGAACACTGAAGCTTTCTTT. Its translation is CASRDRGIRNTEAFF.